The 28 T cell receptor beta chains below all came from one sample that was sequenced in a study of graft-versus-host responses after intestinal transplantation. Measured with immunoSEQ multiplex PCR; TCRdb has only the in-frame clones, and not every one. This sample has about 54,000 clones, with roughly 89% found just once. This specimen consisted of PBMCs, obtained nearly 670 days after intestinal transplant. Receptor source: a human patient who received an intestinal transplant, so some T cells may come from the graft donor.

V usage is TRBV14 and J usage is TRBJ1-2; D not certain. The CDR3 has 14 amino acids. Per the germline V gene, CDR1 is SGHDN and CDR2 is FVKESK. V was clipped by 0 bases and J by 4 bases, with 9 bases between them. The CDR3 nucleotides read TGTGCCAGCAGCCAAGAATCCGACCTCTATGGCTACACCTTC. Protein sequence: CASSQESDLYGYTF.

V gene TRBV5-6 combines with J gene TRBJ2-5; D is ambiguous. Germline CDR1 SGHDT, CDR2 YYEEEE. There are 16 residues in the CDR3. V shed 0 bases and J shed 0 bases, with 12 bases lying between them. The CDR3: CASSLAGFVNQETQYF. The CDR3 DNA follows: TGTGCCAGCAGCTTGGCCGGGTTCGTAAACCAAGAGACCCAGTACTTC.

This sequence joins TRBV4-2 and TRBJ1-2; TRBD1 is a possible D gene (5 bases). V lost 0 bases and J 4 bases, leaving 9 bases between the germline ends. The CDR3 consists of 14 residues. The germline gives CDR1 LGHNA, CDR2 YNFKEQ. The CDR3 sequence: CASSQDSGFYGYTF. CDR3 sequence (DNA): TGTGCCAGCAGCCAAGATTCAGGGTTCTATGGCTACACCTTC.

The rearrangement links TRBV7-6 to TRBJ1-1; D uncertain. Germline V gene sequence: CDR1 SGHVS, CDR2 FNYEAQ. The V and J ends lost 2 bases and 8 bases respectively, with 6 bases between them. The CDR3 consists of 11 residues. In DNA form, the CDR3 reads TGTGCCAGCAGCTTAATACAGGAAGCTTTCTTT. Protein product: CASSLIQEAFF.

This clone was counted between two and nine times. The V gene is TRBV29-1, the J gene TRBJ2-3, with D possibly TRBD1 on 6 matching bases. Deletions cut 6 bases from V and 1 base from J, with 11 bases between. Germline V gives CDR1 SQVTM, CDR2 ANQGSEA. This CDR3 is built from 13 residues. CDR3 DNA: TGCAGCGTCGGGACATCTGGCACAGATACGCAGTATTTT. Amino acid sequence: CSVGTSGTDTQYF.

The chain joins TRBV5-8 to TRBJ2-5; D unresolved. Trimming shortened V by 2 bases and J by 4 bases, and 3 bases separated the two germline ends. Germline V lookup: CDR1 SGHTS, CDR2 YDEGEE. This CDR3 is built from 11 residues. The CDR3 region is CASSLIETQYF. The CDR3 DNA follows: TGTGCCAGCAGCTTAATAGAGACCCAGTACTTC.

The chain couples TRBV13 to TRBJ2-1, with 11 bases identical to TRBD2. This CDR3 spans 18 amino acids. V shed 1 base and J 8 bases; nucleotides not matched to a gene: 13. Germline loops: CDR1 PRHDT, CDR2 FYEKMQ (reference sequence). As DNA, the CDR3 is TGTGCCAGCAGCTTAGATTTGGGACTAGCGGACCCAGGAGATGAGCAGTTCTTC. Its translation: CASSLDLGLADPGDEQFF. Based on the CDR3 plus reference TRBV13 and TRBJ2-1, the full variable domain is AAGVIQSPRHLIKEKRETATLKCYPIPRHDTVYWYQQGPGQDPQFLISFYEKMQSDKGSIPDRFSAQQFSDYHSELNMSSLELGDSALYFCASSLDLGLADPGDEQFFGPGTRLTVL.

This clone was observed a single time. This chain connects TRBV4-1 to TRBJ1-3; no reliable D call. The CDR3 length is 16 residues. Per germline, CDR1 MGHRA and CDR2 YSYEKL. V gave up 4 bases and J gave up 0 bases, with 13 bases separating them. The DNA for the CDR3 is TGCGCCAGCAGCCTCGTGGTAGGTCGCTCTGGAAACACCATATATTTT. Residues: CASSLVVGRSGNTIYF.

The V call is TRBV5-4, the J call TRBJ1-2, with D uncertain. CDR3 length: 14 residues. The germline CDR1 and CDR2 sequences are SGHNT and YYREEE (reference sequence). Trimming removed 5 bases from V and 5 bases from J, with 16 bases in between. The CDR3 protein is CASSPTRDRYGYTF. The CDR3 region has the DNA TGTGCCAGCAGTCCCACCCGGGATAGGTATGGCTACACCTTC.

V is TRBV7-3 and J is TRBJ1-2; D is undetermined. Germline V CDR1 and CDR2: SGHTA, FQGTGA. The CDR3 is 14 amino acids. V dropped 5 bases and J dropped 2 bases, with 12 bases sitting between them. CDR3 sequence: CASSPQPGNYGYTF. CDR3 DNA sequence: TGTGCCAGCAGCCCTCAACCGGGCAACTATGGCTACACCTTC.

The chain employs TRBV19 and TRBJ2-5; TRBD1 matches at 7 bases. Germline CDR1 and CDR2: LNHDA and SQIVND (reference sequence). Unmatched junction bases numbered 5, after V lost 4 bases and J lost 0 bases. The CDR3 loop spans 15 amino acids. The chain's CDR3 is CASSTLTGYQETQYF. CDR3 DNA sequence: TGTGCCAGTAGTACCTTGACAGGGTACCAAGAGACCCAGTACTTC.

This sequence joins TRBV6-4 and TRBJ2-3; no reliable D call. This CDR3 comprises 13 residues. Germline V gene sequence: CDR1 MRHNA, CDR2 SNTAGT. The V end lost 4 bases, the J end lost 6 bases, and 11 bases lay between the germline ends. The chain's CDR3 is CASSAASTDTQYF. The CDR3 DNA reads TGTGCCAGCAGTGCCGCTAGTACCGATACGCAGTATTTT.

The rearrangement uses TRBV10-3 and TRBJ2-7, with D unresolved. Trimming removed 6 bases from V and 5 bases from J, with 11 bases in between. Germline-derived CDR1 and CDR2 are ENHRY and SYGVKD. CDR3 length equals 12 residues. DNA of the CDR3: TGTGCCATCAGATTCAAAACCGACGAGCAGTACTTC. Translating it yields CAIRFKTDEQYF.

The chain has TRBV19 and TRBJ1-1, with no clear D. CDR3 length equals 14 residues. CDR1 and CDR2 from the germline V gene are LNHDA and SQIVND (reference sequence). Trimming stripped 3 bases from V and 8 bases from J, with 16 bases between. CDR3 nucleotides: TGTGCCAGTAGTATTTTTCCGGGGAGGGAGGAAGCTTTCTTT. Its translation is CASSIFPGREEAFF.

The gene calls are TRBV9 and TRBJ2-7, with 9 bases identical to TRBD1. Germline V lookup: CDR1 SGDLS, CDR2 YYNGEE. CDR3 length: 15 residues. The V segment lost 3 bases and the J segment 7 bases; nucleotides outside the gene matches: 11. CDR3 DNA: TGTGCCAGCAGCGATCGGGGACAGGGTGCGAGTGAGCAGTACTTC. Encoded protein: CASSDRGQGASEQYF. The full variable domain, rest sourced from reference TRBV9 and TRBJ2-7, is DSGVTQTPKHLITATGQRVTLRCSPRSGDLSVYWYQQSLDQGLQFLIQYYNGEERAKGNILERFSAQQFPDLHSELNLSSLELGDSALYFCASSDRGQGASEQYFGPGTRLTVT.

This clone was picked up a small number of times. The chain carries TRBV9 and TRBJ2-1; 7 bases agree with TRBD2. The CDR3 spans 13 residues. V lost 3 bases to trimming and J lost 8 bases; unmatched junction nucleotides: 5. From germline, CDR1 is SGDLS and CDR2 YYNGEE. DNA for the CDR3: TGTGCCAGCAGCGAGCGGGGTGAGCATGAGCAGTTCTTC. Translating gives CASSERGEHEQFF.

V is TRBV11-2 and J is TRBJ1-6; no clear D. V was pared by 1 base and J by 9 bases, with 10 bases between. Germline loops: CDR1 SGHAT, CDR2 FQNNGV. This CDR3 is 14 amino acids long. CDR3 amino acids: CASSLARGSSPLHF. CDR3 nucleotide sequence: TGTGCCAGCAGCTTAGCACGGGGATCTTCACCCCTCCACTTT.

The V gene is TRBV5-1, the J gene TRBJ2-7; D gene ambiguous. V gave up 0 bases and J gave up 3 bases, with 13 bases separating them. CDR1 SGHRS and CDR2 YFSETQ come from the germline V gene. The CDR3 loop spans 15 amino acids. The CDR3 loop reads CASSLDPNRFYEQYF. The CDR3, as DNA: TGCGCCAGCAGCTTGGATCCCAATAGATTCTACGAGCAGTACTTC.

The V and J genes are TRBV4-1 and TRBJ2-5; no firm D call. CDR1 MGHRA and CDR2 YSYEKL come from the germline V gene. The CDR3 runs 15 residues. Trimming removed 1 base from V and 5 bases from J, with 14 bases in between. The CDR3 protein is CASSQGPSGAETQYF. CDR3 DNA: TGCGCCAGCAGCCAAGGTCCGTCGGGTGCGGAGACCCAGTACTTC.

This chain uses TRBV5-4 with TRBJ1-1; D is undetermined. This CDR3 has 14 residues. Germline V lookup: CDR1 SGHNT, CDR2 YYREEE (reference sequence). V was clipped by 0 bases and J by 0 bases, with 6 bases between them. The CDR3 DNA is TGTGCCAGCAGCTTGGGTTTGGTGAACACTGAAGCTTTCTTT. It translates to CASSLGLVNTEAFF.

This chain connects TRBV11-2 to TRBJ2-2; 7 bases match TRBD1. V was pared by 2 bases and J by 4 bases, with 7 bases of the junction left unmatched. Germline lookup yields CDR1 SGHAT and CDR2 FQNNGV. CDR3 size: 16 residues. CDR3 amino acids: CASSLRTGITTGELFF. CDR3 bases: TGTGCCAGCAGCTTAAGGACAGGCATAACCACCGGGGAGCTGTTTTTT.

This chain uses TRBV29-1 with TRBJ2-7, with D perhaps TRBD2 (5 bases). In germline, CDR1 is SQVTM, CDR2 ANQGSEA. V was cut by 6 bases and J by 1 base, with 16 bases left in between. There are 14 residues in the CDR3. The DNA for the CDR3 is TGCAGCGTGGGAGAATATGAGGAGTCCTACGAGCAGTACTTC. Translated: CSVGEYEESYEQYF.

This clone was counted a single time. The chain is built from TRBV12-5 and TRBJ1-3, with unresolved D. This CDR3 is 13 amino acids long. The germline V gene encodes CDR1 LGHNT and CDR2 FRNRAP. Trimming pared 8 bases from V and 7 bases from J, leaving 15 bases between. Here the CDR3 DNA reads TGTGCTAGTTGGACTTTTGGAGCGAACACCATATATTTT. Translation: CASWTFGANTIYF.

This clone was seen a few times. The chain combines TRBV10-3 with TRBJ1-1, with D possibly TRBD1 on 6 matching bases. The CDR3 is 11 residues long. Germline V gene data show CDR1 as ENHRY and CDR2 as SYGVKD. V gave up 6 bases and J gave up 7 bases, with 9 bases separating them. The CDR3, as DNA: TGTGCCATCAGAAAGGACAGTGAAGCTTTCTTT. Its protein is CAIRKDSEAFF.

This rearrangement joins TRBV5-1 to TRBJ2-1; D not resolved. CDR3 length: 15 amino acids. The germline V gene encodes CDR1 SGHRS and CDR2 YFSETQ. The germline V and J ends were trimmed by 0 bases and 4 bases, with 11 bases remaining between them. CDR3: CASSLAPGGYNEQFF. Here the CDR3 DNA reads TGCGCCAGCAGCTTGGCCCCCGGTGGGTACAATGAGCAGTTCTTC.

This chain links TRBV19 with TRBJ2-7; a possible D gene is TRBD2 (6 bases). The germline V gene has CDR1 LNHDA and CDR2 SQIVND (reference sequence). The V and J ends lost 5 bases and 2 bases respectively, with 16 bases between them. The CDR3 sequence is 15 residues long. In nucleotides, the CDR3 is TGTGCCAGTAGTGGGCGGAGGGCGGCGACCTACGAGCAGTACTTC. Translated: CASSGRRAATYEQYF.

The chain carries TRBV11-3 and TRBJ2-7, with a tentative D call TRBD1 (5 bases). Germline values: CDR1 SGHNT, CDR2 YENEEA. The CDR3 is 13 amino acids. Trimming took off 1 base at V and 4 bases at J, with 8 bases between the two ends. The CDR3 here is CASSLGTGYEQYF. In DNA, the CDR3 is TGTGCCAGCAGCTTAGGTACAGGATACGAGCAGTACTTC.

The V call is TRBV2, the J call TRBJ2-5, with a weak D call TRBD1 (5 bases). Trimming took 3 bases from V and 4 from J, leaving 18 bases between them. The CDR3 totals 16 residues. Germline lookup yields CDR1 SNHLY and CDR2 FYNNEI. In DNA, the CDR3 is TGTGCCAGCAGTGATTTCGGTGGGGCCTCGGGAGAGACCCAGTACTTC. It yields the protein CASSDFGGASGETQYF.